The clone carrying this TCR beta chain appeared many times. The antigen remains unidentified. The use of a sample-barcoded 5' primer and a J-beta primer mix characterized a second PCR of roughly 6 to 11 cycles. The authors tagged each cDNA molecule using a template-switch adaptor with 12 random nucleotides. TCRdb analysed the 5' RACE reads with MiXCR anew, one entry per CDR3 protein. The sample records over 550,000 distinct CDR3 sequences, about 30% being singletons. The data are from a study of blood T cells in healthy people across ages. General study findings and limits: Naive T cell percentage and TCR beta diversity correlated strongly. CMV infection status of these donors was not known.

This CDR3 spans 19 amino acids. Germline trimming cut 3 bases from V and 3 bases from J; bases unmatched to any gene: 12. Looked up from germline, CDR1 is DFQATT and CDR2 is SNEGSKA (reference sequence). Sequencing input: blood. V is TRBV20-1 and J is TRBJ2-3; 16 bases map to TRBD2. The sequence was collected from a woman at least 80 years old in good health. The CDR3 loop is CSASSGTSGGAVWTDTQYF. CDR3 bases: TGCAGTGCTAGCTCCGGGACTAGCGGGGGGGCAGTATGGACAGATACGCAGTATTTT.